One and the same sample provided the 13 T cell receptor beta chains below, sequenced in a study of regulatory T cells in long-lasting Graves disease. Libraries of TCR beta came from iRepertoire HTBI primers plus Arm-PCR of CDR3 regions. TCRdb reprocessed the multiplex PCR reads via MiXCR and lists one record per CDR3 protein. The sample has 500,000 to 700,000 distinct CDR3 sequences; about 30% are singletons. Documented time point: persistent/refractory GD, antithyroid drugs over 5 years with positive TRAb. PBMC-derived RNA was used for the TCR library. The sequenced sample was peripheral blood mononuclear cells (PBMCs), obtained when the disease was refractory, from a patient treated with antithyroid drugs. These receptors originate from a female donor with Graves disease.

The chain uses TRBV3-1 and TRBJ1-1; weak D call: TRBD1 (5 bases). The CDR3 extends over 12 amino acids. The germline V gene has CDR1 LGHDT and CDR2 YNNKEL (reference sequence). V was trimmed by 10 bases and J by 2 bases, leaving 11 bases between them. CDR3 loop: CATAGTNTEAFF. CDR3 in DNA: TGTGCCACCGCCGGGACTAACACTGAAGCTTTCTTT.

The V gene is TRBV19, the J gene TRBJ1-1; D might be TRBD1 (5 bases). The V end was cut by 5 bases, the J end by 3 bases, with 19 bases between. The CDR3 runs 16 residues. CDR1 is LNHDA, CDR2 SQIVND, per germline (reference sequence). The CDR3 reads CASSRGAGTRYTEAFF. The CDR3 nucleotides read TGTGCCAGTAGTCGTGGGGCAGGGACCCGATACACTGAAGCTTTCTTT.

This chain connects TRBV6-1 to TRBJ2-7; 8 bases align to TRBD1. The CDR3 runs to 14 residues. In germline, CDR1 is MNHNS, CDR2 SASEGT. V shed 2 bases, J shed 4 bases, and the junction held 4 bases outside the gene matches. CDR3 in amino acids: CASSESQGAYEQYF. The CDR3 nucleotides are TGTGCCAGCAGTGAATCCCAGGGGGCTTACGAGCAGTACTTC.

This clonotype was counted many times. In DNA form, the CDR3 reads TGTGCCAGCAGTCCCGACAGCCTTATCTATGGCTACACCTTC. It specifies CASSPDSLIYGYTF. The rearrangement links TRBV2 to TRBJ1-2, with a possible D match to TRBD1 (5 bases). Germline CDR1 and CDR2: SNHLY and FYNNEI. The V end was cut by 5 bases, the J end by 4 bases, with 14 bases between. The CDR3 covers 14 residues.

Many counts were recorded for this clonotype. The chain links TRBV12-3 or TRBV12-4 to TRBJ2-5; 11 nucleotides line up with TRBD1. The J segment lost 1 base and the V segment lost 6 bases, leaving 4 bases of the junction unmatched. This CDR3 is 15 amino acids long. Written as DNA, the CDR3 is TGTGCCAGCAGGCCCGGGACAGGGGGCCAAGAGACCCAGTACTTC. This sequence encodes CASRPGTGGQETQYF.

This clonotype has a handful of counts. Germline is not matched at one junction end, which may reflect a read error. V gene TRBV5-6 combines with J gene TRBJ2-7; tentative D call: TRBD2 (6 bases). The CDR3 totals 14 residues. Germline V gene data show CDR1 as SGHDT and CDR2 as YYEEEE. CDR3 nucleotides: TGTGCCAGCAGCTTGGATATATCCGGGACTCCGAGGGACTTC. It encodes CASSLDISGTPRDF.

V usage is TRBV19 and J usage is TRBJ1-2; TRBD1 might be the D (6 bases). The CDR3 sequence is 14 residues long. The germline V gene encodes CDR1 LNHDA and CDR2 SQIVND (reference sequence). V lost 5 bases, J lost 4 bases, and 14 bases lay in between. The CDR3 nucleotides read TGTGCCAGTAGTTCGTTACAGGGAACCTATGGCTACACCTTC. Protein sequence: CASSSLQGTYGYTF.

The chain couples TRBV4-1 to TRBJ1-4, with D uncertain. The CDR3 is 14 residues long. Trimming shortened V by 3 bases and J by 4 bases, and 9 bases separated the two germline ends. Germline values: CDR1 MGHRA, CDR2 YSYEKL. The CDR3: CASSQVPNNEKLFF. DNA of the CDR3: TGCGCCAGCAGCCAGGTACCGAATAATGAAAAACTGTTTTTT.

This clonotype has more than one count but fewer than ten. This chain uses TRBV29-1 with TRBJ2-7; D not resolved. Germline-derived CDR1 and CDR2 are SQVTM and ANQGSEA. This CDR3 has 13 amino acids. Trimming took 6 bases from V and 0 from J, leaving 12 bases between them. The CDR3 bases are TGCAGCGTAACCGGGCCGAGCTCCTACGAGCAGTACTTC. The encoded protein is CSVTGPSSYEQYF.

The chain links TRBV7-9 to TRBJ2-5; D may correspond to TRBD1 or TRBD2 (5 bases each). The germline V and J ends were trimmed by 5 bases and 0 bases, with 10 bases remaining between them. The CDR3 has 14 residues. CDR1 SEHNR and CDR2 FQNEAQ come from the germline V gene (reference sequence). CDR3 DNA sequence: TGTGCCAGCAGCCCGGGACGGTACCAAGAGACCCAGTACTTC. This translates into CASSPGRYQETQYF.

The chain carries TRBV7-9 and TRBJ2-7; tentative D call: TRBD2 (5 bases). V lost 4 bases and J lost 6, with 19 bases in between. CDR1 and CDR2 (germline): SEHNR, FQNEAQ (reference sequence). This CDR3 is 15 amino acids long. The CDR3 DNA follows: TGTGCCAGCAGCTCCGGACGGGGATTGAATCCCGAGCAGTACTTC. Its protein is CASSSGRGLNPEQYF.

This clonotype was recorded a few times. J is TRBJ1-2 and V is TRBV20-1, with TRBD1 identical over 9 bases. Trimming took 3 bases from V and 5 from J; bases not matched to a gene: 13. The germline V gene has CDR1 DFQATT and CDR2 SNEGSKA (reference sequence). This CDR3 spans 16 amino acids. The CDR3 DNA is TGCAGTGCTAGTGAACCCGGGACAGGGTTGCATTATGGCTACACCTTC. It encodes CSASEPGTGLHYGYTF.

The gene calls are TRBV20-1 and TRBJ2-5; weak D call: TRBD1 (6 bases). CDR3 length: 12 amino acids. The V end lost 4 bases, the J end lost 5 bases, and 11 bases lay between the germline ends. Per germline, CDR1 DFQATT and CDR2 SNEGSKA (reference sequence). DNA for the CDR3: TGCAGTGCTACAGGGGTGGGGGAGACCCAGTACTTC. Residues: CSATGVGETQYF.